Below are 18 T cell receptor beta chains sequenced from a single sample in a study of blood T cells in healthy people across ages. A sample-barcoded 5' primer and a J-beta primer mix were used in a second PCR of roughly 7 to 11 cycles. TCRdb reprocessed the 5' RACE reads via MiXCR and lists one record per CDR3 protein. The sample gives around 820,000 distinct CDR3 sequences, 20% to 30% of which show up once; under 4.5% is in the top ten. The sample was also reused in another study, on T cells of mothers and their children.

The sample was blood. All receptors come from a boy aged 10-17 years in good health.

The CDR3, as DNA: TGCAGTGCTCAAAGGACGGGAGACGAGCAGTACTTC. Translating it yields CSAQRTGDEQYF. The rearrangement uses TRBV20-1 and TRBJ2-5; D is perhaps TRBD2 (6 bases). The end of the DNA aligns better with TRBJ2-7, so the J call may be wrong. Germline values: CDR1 DFQATT, CDR2 SNEGSKA (reference sequence). The CDR3 sequence is 12 residues long.

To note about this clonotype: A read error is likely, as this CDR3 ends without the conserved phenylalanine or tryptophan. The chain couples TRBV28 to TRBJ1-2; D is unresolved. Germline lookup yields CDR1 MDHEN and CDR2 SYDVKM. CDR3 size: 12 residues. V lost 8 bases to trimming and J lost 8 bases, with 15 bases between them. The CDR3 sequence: CASWTLIDGYTL. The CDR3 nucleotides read TGTGCCAGCTGGACTCTAATCGACGGCTACACCCTC.

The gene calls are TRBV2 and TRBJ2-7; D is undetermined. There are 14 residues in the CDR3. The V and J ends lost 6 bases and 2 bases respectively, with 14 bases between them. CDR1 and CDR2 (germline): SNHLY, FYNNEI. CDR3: CASSRLRTAYEQYF. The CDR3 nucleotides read TGTGCCAGCAGCCGACTTCGGACCGCCTACGAGCAGTACTTC.

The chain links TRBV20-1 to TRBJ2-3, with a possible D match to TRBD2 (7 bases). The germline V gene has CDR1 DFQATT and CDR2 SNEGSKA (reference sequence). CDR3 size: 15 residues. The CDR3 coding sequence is TGCAGCCAGCTTGGGGCGGGGGCTAGCACAGATACGCAGTATTTT. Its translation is CSQLGAGASTDTQYF.

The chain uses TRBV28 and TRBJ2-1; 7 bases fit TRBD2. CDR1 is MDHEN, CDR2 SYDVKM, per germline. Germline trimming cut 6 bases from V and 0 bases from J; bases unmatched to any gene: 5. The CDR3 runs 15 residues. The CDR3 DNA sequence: TGTGCCAGCAGCGGGAGCGGGATCTCCTACAATGAGCAGTTCTTC. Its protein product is CASSGSGISYNEQFF.

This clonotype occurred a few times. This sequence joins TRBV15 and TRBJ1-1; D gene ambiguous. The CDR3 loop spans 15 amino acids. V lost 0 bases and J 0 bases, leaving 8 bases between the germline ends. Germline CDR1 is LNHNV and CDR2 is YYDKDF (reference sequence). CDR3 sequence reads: CATSREGGMNTEAFF. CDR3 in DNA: TGTGCCACCAGCAGAGAGGGAGGAATGAACACTGAAGCTTTCTTT.

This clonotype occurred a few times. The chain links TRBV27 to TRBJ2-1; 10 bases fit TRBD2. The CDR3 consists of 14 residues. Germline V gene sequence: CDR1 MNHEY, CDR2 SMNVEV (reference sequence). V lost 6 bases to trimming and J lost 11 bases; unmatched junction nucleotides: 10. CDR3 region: CASRVVGTSVKQFF. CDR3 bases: TGTGCCAGCAGGGTCGTAGGGACTAGCGTTAAGCAGTTCTTC.

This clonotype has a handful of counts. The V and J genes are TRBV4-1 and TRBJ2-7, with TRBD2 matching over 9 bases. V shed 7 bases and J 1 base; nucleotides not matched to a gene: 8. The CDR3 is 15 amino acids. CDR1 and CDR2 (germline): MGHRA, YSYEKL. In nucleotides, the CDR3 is TGCGCCAGCACCGAGATAGCGGGGGTTTCCTACGAGCAGTACTTC. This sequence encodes CASTEIAGVSYEQYF.

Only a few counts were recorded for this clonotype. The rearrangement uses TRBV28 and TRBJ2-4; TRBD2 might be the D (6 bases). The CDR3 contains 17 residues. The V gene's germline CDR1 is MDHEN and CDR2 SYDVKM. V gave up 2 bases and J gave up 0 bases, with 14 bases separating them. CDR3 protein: CASSLIMEGIAKNIQYF. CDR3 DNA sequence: TGTGCCAGCAGTTTAATTATGGAGGGGATAGCCAAAAACATTCAGTACTTC.

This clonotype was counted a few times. The CDR3 DNA reads TGTGCCAGCAGCACCCGAAGGGGGAGTCAGCCCCAGCATTTT. Protein sequence: CASSTRRGSQPQHF. The genes are TRBV7-8 and TRBJ1-5; D possibly corresponds to TRBD1 (6 bases). Per germline, CDR1 SGHVS and CDR2 FQNEAQ. This CDR3 comprises 14 residues. V dropped 5 bases and J dropped 6 bases, with 14 bases sitting between them.

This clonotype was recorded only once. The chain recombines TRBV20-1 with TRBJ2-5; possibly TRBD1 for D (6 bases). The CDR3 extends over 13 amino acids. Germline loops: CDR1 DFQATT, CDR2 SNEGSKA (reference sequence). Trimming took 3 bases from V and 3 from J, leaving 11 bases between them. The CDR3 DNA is TGCAGTGCTAGGGACAGTCCCAAAGAGACCCAGTACTTC. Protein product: CSARDSPKETQYF.

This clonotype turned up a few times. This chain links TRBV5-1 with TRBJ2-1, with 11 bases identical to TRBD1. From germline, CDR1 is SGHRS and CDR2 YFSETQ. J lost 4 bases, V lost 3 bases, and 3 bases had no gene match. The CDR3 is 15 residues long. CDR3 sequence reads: CASSSGTGGYNEQFF. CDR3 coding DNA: TGCGCCAGCAGCTCCGGGACAGGGGGGTACAATGAGCAGTTCTTC.

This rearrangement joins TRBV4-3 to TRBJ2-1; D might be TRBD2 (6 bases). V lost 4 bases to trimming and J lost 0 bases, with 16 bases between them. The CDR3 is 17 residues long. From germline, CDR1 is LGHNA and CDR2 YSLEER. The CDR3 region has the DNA TGCGCCAGCAGCCTCCACGGGGGAGAAAGCTCCTACAATGAGCAGTTCTTC. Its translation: CASSLHGGESSYNEQFF.

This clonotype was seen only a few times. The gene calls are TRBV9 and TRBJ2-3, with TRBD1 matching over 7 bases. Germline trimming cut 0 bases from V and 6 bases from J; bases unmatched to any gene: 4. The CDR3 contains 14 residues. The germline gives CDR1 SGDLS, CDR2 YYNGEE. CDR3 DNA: TGTGCCAGCAGCGTAGGTTGGACAGGTGATACGCAGTATTTT. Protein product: CASSVGWTGDTQYF.

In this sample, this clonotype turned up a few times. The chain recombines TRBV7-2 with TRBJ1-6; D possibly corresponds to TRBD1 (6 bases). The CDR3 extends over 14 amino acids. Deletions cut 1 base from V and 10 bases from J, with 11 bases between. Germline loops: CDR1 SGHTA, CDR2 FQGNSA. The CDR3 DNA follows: TGTGCCAGCAGCTTAGGGACAGTAAGGTCACCCCTCCACTTT. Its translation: CASSLGTVRSPLHF.

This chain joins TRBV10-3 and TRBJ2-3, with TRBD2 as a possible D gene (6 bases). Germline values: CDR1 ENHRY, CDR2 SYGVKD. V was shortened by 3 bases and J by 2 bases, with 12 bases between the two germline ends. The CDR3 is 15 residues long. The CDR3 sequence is CAISDEGTHTDTQYF. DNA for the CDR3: TGTGCCATCAGTGATGAGGGGACTCACACAGATACGCAGTATTTT.

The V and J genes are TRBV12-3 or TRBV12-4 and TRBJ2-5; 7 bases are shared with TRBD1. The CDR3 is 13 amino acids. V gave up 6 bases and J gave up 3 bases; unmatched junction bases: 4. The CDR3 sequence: CASRQTGEETQYF. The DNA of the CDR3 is TGTGCCAGCAGGCAAACAGGGGAAGAGACCCAGTACTTC.

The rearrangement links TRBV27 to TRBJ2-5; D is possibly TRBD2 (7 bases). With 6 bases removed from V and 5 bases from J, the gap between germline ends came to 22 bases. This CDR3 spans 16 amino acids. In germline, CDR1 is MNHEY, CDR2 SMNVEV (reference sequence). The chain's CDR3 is CASSPLLGGGWETQYF. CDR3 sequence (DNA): TGTGCCAGCAGCCCCCTTTTGGGAGGGGGATGGGAGACCCAGTACTTC.